The rows below give T cell receptor beta chains drawn from one sample of a study of early T cells in non-severe SARS-CoV-2 infection. TCRdb re-derived calls from the 5' RACE reads in MiXCR, one entry per CDR3 protein. The profile shows about 38,000 distinct CDR3 sequences, under 5% of them singletons. The sample taken for sequencing was whole blood. All receptors derive from an adult who was a healthcare worker with PCR-confirmed SARS-CoV-2 infection or an uninfected control (not recorded which). CDR3s include the opening cysteine and the closing phenylalanine or tryptophan. A D gene is named only where the DNA matches it firmly. Rows may omit the clone size; those that give it use once, few, many or a size class.

J gene	V gene	D gene	clone size	CDR3 DNA	CDR3 protein
TRBJ2-1	TRBV11-2	.	many	TGTGCCAGCAGCTTAGTACCAACGCTCGGTGGTGAGCAGTTCTTC	CASSLVPTLGGEQFF
TRBJ2-7	TRBV5-5	TRBD1	.	TGTGCCAGCAGCTTGACTCCGGGACAGACCAACGAGCAGTACTTC	CASSLTPGQTNEQYF
TRBJ2-1	TRBV5-1	TRBD2	many	TGCGCCAGCAGCCCTAGCGGGGGGGCCGCAAATGAGCAGTTCTTC	CASSPSGGAANEQFF
TRBJ1-3	TRBV5-1	.	.	TGCGCCAGCAGCTTTGCGGGTGGCTCTGGAAACACCATATATTTT	CASSFAGGSGNTIYF
TRBJ1-1	TRBV7-6	.	many	TGTGCCAGCAGCTTAGGGGTTGGCACTGAAGCTTTCTTT	CASSLGVGTEAFF
TRBJ2-2	TRBV19	.	many	TGTGCCAGTAGTCCCAGCCGGGCAGTTAACACCGGGGAGCTGTTTTTT	CASSPSRAVNTGELFF
TRBJ2-5	TRBV19	.	many	TGTGCCAGTAGTACTACGGGGCAAGAGACCCAGTACTTC	CASSTTGQETQYF
TRBJ2-1	TRBV19	.	.	TGTGCCAGTAGTAGTCACAATGAGCAGTTCTTC	CASSSHNEQFF
TRBJ2-3	TRBV12-3/TRBV12-4	.	.	TGTGCCAGCAGTTTAGCCTCGGGGAGCACAGATACGCAGTATTTT	CASSLASGSTDTQYF
TRBJ2-1	TRBV11-2	.	many	TGTGCCAGCAGCTTCAGTGGAGAGTGGTCCTACAATGAGCAGTTCTTC	CASSFSGEWSYNEQFF
TRBJ2-2	TRBV30	TRBD2	.	TGTGCCTGGAGTTTTACTAGCGGGGGGTTGACCGGGGAGCTGTTTTTT	CAWSFTSGGLTGELFF
TRBJ2-7	TRBV5-6	TRBD1	many	TGTGCCAGCAGCTTGAGGGGGCCGGTAGGCGAGCAGTACTTC	CASSLRGPVGEQYF
TRBJ1-2	TRBV6-1	TRBD1	many	TGTGCCAGCCCTCGCGGACAGGGAGACTATGGCTACACCTTC	CASPRGQGDYGYTF
TRBJ2-2	TRBV9	TRBD2	many	TGTGCCAGCAGCGCGAGCGGGGCGAACACCGGGGAGCTGTTTTTT	CASSASGANTGELFF
TRBJ2-2	TRBV4-1	TRBD1	few	TGCGCCAGCAGCCAACCTTCCTCGACAGGGCCCGGGGAGCTGTTTTTT	CASSQPSSTGPGELFF
TRBJ2-4	TRBV12-3/TRBV12-4	.	few	TGTGCCAGCAGCCCCGACTTAGCCAAAAACATTCAGTACTTC	CASSPDLAKNIQYF
TRBJ1-2	TRBV12-3/TRBV12-4	.	many	TGTGCCAGCAGTTTAGGAGGACATGGTACCTTC	CASSLGGHGTF
TRBJ1-6	TRBV9	TRBD1	few	TGTGCCAGCAGCCCCAGGACAGGGAATAATTCACCCCTCCACTTT	CASSPRTGNNSPLHF
TRBJ2-5	TRBV14	.	.	TGTGCCAGCAGCCAAGAACGCGGCCCACAAGAGACCCAGTACTTC	CASSQERGPQETQYF
TRBJ1-2	TRBV30	.	many	TGTGCCGAACGCAGACCGACGCTCTATGGCTACACCTTC	CAERRPTLYGYTF
TRBJ2-3	TRBV29-1	TRBD2	many	TGCAGCGTCGCGGGGGGCACAGATACGCAGTATTTT	CSVAGGTDTQYF
TRBJ1-1	TRBV11-2	.	many	TGTGCCAGCAGCTTAGGCGGTACGGGAGTTACTGAAGCTTTCTTT	CASSLGGTGVTEAFF
TRBJ2-2	TRBV11-2	.	many	TGTGCCAGCAGACCATTGACTAGTAACACCGGGGAGCTGTTTTTT	CASRPLTSNTGELFF
TRBJ1-1	TRBV12-3/TRBV12-4	.	.	TGTGCCAGCAGCTGGGGGTCTGAAGCTTTCTTT	CASSWGSEAFF
TRBJ1-2	TRBV10-3	TRBD1	many	TGTGCCATCAGTGGCGGGGACAGTCGGAACTATGGCTACACCTTC	CAISGGDSRNYGYTF
TRBJ2-4	TRBV29-1	TRBD1	many	TGCAGCGTTGAGGGCACAGGGGAAGACATTCAGTACTTC	CSVEGTGEDIQYF
TRBJ2-3	TRBV24-1	TRBD1	many	TGTGCCACACGGGACAGGAGCACAGATACGCAGTATTTT	CATRDRSTDTQYF
TRBJ2-7	TRBV27	.	few	TGTGCCAGCAGTCCCCCGTCTTACGAGCAGTACTTC	CASSPPSYEQYF
TRBJ2-7	TRBV5-1	.	many	TGCGCCAGCACCTGGTCGGGCCTGCCCTCCTACGAGCAGTACTTC	CASTWSGLPSYEQYF
TRBJ1-1	TRBV29-1	TRBD1	many	TGCAGCGCCGATGGACAGGCCAACACTGAAGCTTTCTTT	CSADGQANTEAFF
TRBJ2-2	TRBV5-6	.	few	TGTGCCAGCGGTTCAAAGCTGCGGCAGTTGAACACCGGGGAGCTGTTTTTT	CASGSKLRQLNTGELFF
TRBJ2-3	TRBV12-5	TRBD2	many	TGTGCTAGTGGTTTGCACGGGGGGGATACGCAGTATTTT	CASGLHGGDTQYF
TRBJ2-3	TRBV6-5	.	many	TGTGCCAGCAGCTCAGATATGGATACGCAGTATTTT	CASSSDMDTQYF
TRBJ2-7	TRBV4-1	TRBD1	many	TGCGCCAGCAGCCCTATCGACAGGGTGTACGAGCAGTACTTC	CASSPIDRVYEQYF
TRBJ2-1	TRBV5-1	.	many	TGCGCCAGCAGCTTGGGACTTAATGAGCAGTTCTTC	CASSLGLNEQFF
TRBJ1-5	TRBV4-2	TRBD1	.	TGTGCCAGCAGCGGAGGGGGCAGGGGTAATTGCAATCAGCCCCAGCATTTT	CASSGGGRGNCNQPQHF
TRBJ1-1	TRBV13	.	many	TGTGCCAGCAGCGGGGAGATGAACACTGAAGCTTTCTTT	CASSGEMNTEAFF